The rows below give T cell receptor beta chains drawn from one sample of a study of blood T cell repertoires in COVID-19. TCRdb keeps only in-frame clones here, not all; method: immunoSEQ multiplex PCR. The table records a few hundred thousand clones, roughly 85% of them present only once. Sequencing was performed on PBMCs or T cells enriched from blood (not recorded which). The receptors stem from a woman aged 40 to 49 with acute COVID-19. The CDR3 runs from the conserved cysteine through the conserved F or W. The D gene is left open where the match is weak. The listing skips clone size in some rows; elsewhere it reads once, few, many or a size class.

j_gene | abundance | d_gene | v_gene | CDR3aa | CDR3nt
TRBJ2-7 | once | TRBD1 | TRBV25-1 | CASSGHSRQGRNEQYF | TGTGCCAGCAGTGGTCACTCTAGACAGGGGAGGAACGAGCAGTACTTC
TRBJ2-1 | NA | TRBD2 | TRBV5-1 | CASGPSGGAAYNEQFF | TGCGCCAGCGGTCCTAGCGGGGGGGCCGCATACAATGAGCAGTTCTTC
TRBJ1-2 | few | NA | TRBV5-1 | CASSFRQGLGYTF | TGCGCCAGCAGCTTCCGGCAGGGGTTGGGCTACACCTTC
TRBJ1-1 | NA | NA | TRBV9 | CASSISEGTEAFF | TGTGCCAGCAGCATCAGCGAGGGAACTGAAGCTTTCTTT
TRBJ2-5 | once | TRBD1 | TRBV7-8 | CASSLAPLDRGLETQYF | TGTGCCAGCAGCTTAGCCCCTCTGGACAGGGGTCTGGAGACCCAGTACTTC
TRBJ1-1 | NA | TRBD1 | TRBV29-1 | CSDRGNTEAFF | TGCAGCGACAGGGGCAACACTGAAGCTTTCTTT
TRBJ2-7 | NA | NA | TRBV5-4 | CASSKSTSGAYEQYF | TGTGCCAGCAGTAAGTCTACTTCGGGGGCCTACGAGCAGTACTTC
TRBJ1-1 | NA | TRBD1 | TRBV2 | CASSEFRQGTEAFF | TGTGCCAGCAGTGAATTCCGACAGGGAACTGAAGCTTTCTTT
TRBJ1-1 | NA | NA | TRBV10-3 | CAIKDILGAEAFF | TGTGCCATCAAAGACATTCTAGGGGCTGAAGCTTTCTTT
TRBJ2-3 | NA | NA | TRBV7-3 | CASSLRPSPDTQYF | TGTGCCAGCAGCTTACGGCCTAGCCCAGATACGCAGTATTTT
TRBJ1-4 | NA | NA | TRBV10-1 | CAGGDVGQQNEKLFF | TGCGCCGGAGGGGATGTGGGCCAACAAAATGAAAAACTGTTTTTT
TRBJ1-5 | NA | NA | TRBV7-3 | CASSLDIDGPQHF | TGTGCCAGCAGCTTGGACATAGACGGGCCCCAGCATTTT
TRBJ1-4 | once | TRBD1 | TRBV9 | CASSVGQGAGQEKLFF | TGTGCCAGCAGCGTAGGACAGGGGGCCGGGCAGGAAAAACTGTTTTTT
TRBJ2-3 | once | NA | TRBV19 | CASSMRGTDTQYF | TGTGCCAGTAGTATGCGAGGGACAGATACGCAGTATTTT
TRBJ1-6 | NA | NA | TRBV19 | CASSILGAGNSPLHF | TGTGCCAGTAGTATATTAGGGGCTGGGAATTCACCCCTCCACTTT
TRBJ2-5 | NA | NA | TRBV12-5 | CASGFQTAQETQYF | TGTGCTAGTGGTTTCCAGACAGCCCAAGAGACCCAGTACTTC
TRBJ1-6 | NA | NA | TRBV14 | CASSLQGTWGPLHF | TGTGCCAGCAGTCTCCAGGGTACTTGGGGACCCCTCCACTTT
TRBJ2-7 | NA | NA | TRBV19 | CASSPRGLGVYDEQYF | TGTGCCAGTAGTCCCCGCGGACTCGGCGTATACGACGAGCAGTACTTC
TRBJ1-4 | NA | NA | TRBV2 | CASSALTGGNEKLFF | TGTGCCAGCAGTGCGCTTACGGGAGGTAATGAAAAACTGTTTTTT
TRBJ1-1 | NA | TRBD1 | TRBV7-2 | CASRSQGFWRAFF | TGTGCCAGCAGATCACAGGGGTTTTGGCGTGCTTTCTTT
TRBJ1-1 | NA | NA | TRBV12-3/TRBV12-4 | CASSPRRLTEAFF | TGTGCCAGCAGCCCCCGGCGGTTGACTGAAGCTTTCTTT
TRBJ1-6 | NA | NA | TRBV28 | CASSFVQGNSPLHF | TGTGCCAGCAGTTTCGTACAGGGAAATTCACCCCTCCACTTT
TRBJ1-2 | once | NA | TRBV14 | CASSQDTRAYGYTF | TGTGCCAGCAGCCAAGACACACGTGCCTATGGCTACACCTTC
TRBJ1-5 | NA | NA | TRBV19 | CASSPVLFSNQPQHF | TGTGCCAGTTCCCCAGTCCTTTTTAGCAATCAGCCCCAGCATTTT